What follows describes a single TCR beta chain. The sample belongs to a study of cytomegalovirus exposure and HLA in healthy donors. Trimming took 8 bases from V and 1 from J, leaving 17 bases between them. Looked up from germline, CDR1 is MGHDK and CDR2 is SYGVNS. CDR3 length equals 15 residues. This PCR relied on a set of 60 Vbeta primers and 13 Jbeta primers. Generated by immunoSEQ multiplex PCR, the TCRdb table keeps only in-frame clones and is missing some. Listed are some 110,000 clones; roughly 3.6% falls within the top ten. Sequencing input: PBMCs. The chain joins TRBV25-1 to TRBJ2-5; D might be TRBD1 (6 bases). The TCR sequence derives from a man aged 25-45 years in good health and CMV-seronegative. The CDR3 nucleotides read TGTGCCAGCGTTTGCGATCGGGACACCCAAGAGACCCAGTACTTC. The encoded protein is CASVCDRDTQETQYF.